The rows below give T cell receptor beta chains drawn from one sample of a study of regulatory T cells in long-lasting Graves disease. TCRdb fed the multiplex PCR reads into MiXCR, producing one record per CDR3 protein. Among hundreds of thousands of distinct CDR3 sequences listed, about 16% were seen once. The same sample was also studied in work on T cells in Graves' hyperthyroidism and ophthalmopathy.

This sample comprised peripheral blood mononuclear cells (PBMCs), obtained at new diagnosis, from a patient treated with antithyroid drugs. These receptors were obtained from a woman aged 35 to 60 with Graves disease. CDR3s include the opening cysteine and the closing phenylalanine or tryptophan. The D gene is left open where the match is weak.

NA	TRBV12-3/TRBV12-4	CASSFDAFRDHTEAFF
NA	TRBV6-5	CASSYDLGGQPQHF
NA	TRBV19	CASSTGWGTYEQYF
TRBD1	TRBV7-9	CASSFPLTGQGLLGGYTF
NA	TRBV5-1	CASSLNGQSTNLHF
TRBD2	TRBV19	CASSIVGLAGETQYF
NA	TRBV2	CASSETGHGGSGELSF
NA	TRBV12-3/TRBV12-4	CASSLPGLGYEQYF
NA	TRBV7-6	CASSLGGIPEAFF
NA	TRBV2	CASSTGRAETQYF
NA	TRBV27	CASSFFPGSSYEQYF
NA	TRBV24-1	CATSDLEGTLHF
TRBD1	TRBV19	CASSGQGYSGNTIYF
NA	TRBV4-1	CASSQDPGERYGYTF
NA	TRBV6-1	CASRAAGSQGFGNTIYF
TRBD1	TRBV6-2/TRBV6-3	CAGSPGGYEQYF
NA	TRBV9	CASSVEWGGATDTQYF
NA	TRBV6-5	CASSSDSAGYTF
TRBD2	TRBV28	CASSWASGGAKDTQYF
NA	TRBV3-1	CASSQGGLESPLHF
NA	TRBV30	CAWSVRGVNIQYF
TRBD1	TRBV27	CASSITGGTYEQYF
NA	TRBV25-1	CASSNSRGATNTGELFF
TRBD2	TRBV3-1	CASSQAAGGAAFF
NA	TRBV19	CATQVGPGEQYF
TRBD2	TRBV4-2	CASSQEVGRGGPEQYF
NA	TRBV27	CASAFLNSPLHF
NA	TRBV9	CASSEHGTPQETQYF
NA	TRBV6-2/TRBV6-3	CASSSGRLRGYTF
NA	TRBV12-3/TRBV12-4	CASSFGEEGIGYTF
TRBD2	TRBV9	CASSAEAGGQETQYF
NA	TRBV5-6	CASSLLVNLLGEQYF
NA	TRBV12-3/TRBV12-4	CASSSRVDEQFF
TRBD2	TRBV5-1	CASSTAGGGEETQYF
TRBD1	TRBV28	CASSVTGGFTDTQYF
NA	TRBV5-1	CASSPLTGDNSPLHF
NA	TRBV12-3/TRBV12-4	CASSPGGTGQFF
NA	TRBV20-1	CSAGHGYGYTF
NA	TRBV11-2	CASSYEAEKLFF
NA	TRBV5-4	CASSLFGAYGYTF
TRBD2	TRBV19	CATLSGVEQFF
TRBD1	TRBV19	CASSEDRGFTDTQYF
NA	TRBV12-3/TRBV12-4	CASSPTGSDTQYF
NA	TRBV19	CASRGAVNSPLHF
TRBD1	TRBV13	CASSSTGANSPLHF
NA	TRBV18	CASSLQPNTEAFF
NA	TRBV6-1	CASSEAYPGGWPPLHF
TRBD2	TRBV7-2	CASRAGGGSNEQFF
NA	TRBV2	CASSPGRGIGEQYF